This entry describes one T cell receptor (beta chain). Its matching antigen is unknown. This sample was taken from a study of T cell responses to AZD1222 COVID-19 vaccine. The germline V gene encodes CDR1 LGHNA and CDR2 YSLEER. Unmatched junction bases numbered 7, after V lost 0 bases and J lost 9 bases. This CDR3 spans 16 amino acids. Study-wide points: At study baseline, merely more than 5 AZD1222 recipients were seropositive.

Using immunoSEQ multiplex PCR, the repertoire was profiled, and TCRdb retains in-frame clones only, with some absent. The sample lists 80,000 to 100,000 clones, just over 85% occurring once. The TCR was taken from an adult in good health. The chain has TRBV4-3 and TRBJ1-6; 8 bases agree with TRBD1. Sequencing was performed on peripheral blood, taken on day 0 of AZD1222 vaccination. In nucleotides, the CDR3 is TGCGCCAGCAGCCAAGATCAGACAGGGGTGGGTTCACCCCTCCACTTT. It encodes CASSQDQTGVGSPLHF.